This T cell receptor beta chain was captured in a study of Tregs in tolerant kidney transplant recipients (dated by TCRdb to 2018 to 2020). Background for the entire study: The study used TCRbeta sequencing to identify donor-specific regulatory T cells before combined kidney and bone marrow transplantation, then tracked those cells after transplant. TCRbeta repertoire sequencing was used in a few healthy controls to compare several ways of expanding Tregs specific for an allogeneic donor. Results the study describes overall, beyond this receptor: The most biologically relevant and donor-specific TCRbeta repertoire appeared to be identified by expanding Tregs with activated donor B cells. Biological reproducibility was not examined directly, but technical replication error appeared to be minimal. Because only a small number of patients were included, the study had limitations, and the results will need to be validated in larger populations as well as under other immunosuppression protocols.

Concerning this clone: Its antigen is still unknown. Base qualities are not recorded, but no much larger clone differs from it by a single base.

For TCRbeta CDR3 sequencing, genomic DNA was extracted from sorted cells using the QIAGEN DNeasy Blood and Tissue Kit. Through immunoSEQ, high-throughput TCRbeta CDR3 sequencing was done commercially, including PCR amplification with internal controls and bias correction. The authors processed their data as follows. A unique productive TCRbeta sequence was defined by the CDR3 nucleotide sequence when primers matched, and otherwise by the CDR3 amino acid sequence together with the Vbeta and Jbeta genes. Sorting error was corrected by removing sequences shared between sorted populations at a frequency ratio of 2:1 or less, and the remaining shared sequences were assigned to the higher population. A sequence was defined as donor-reactive if the sequence was expanded at least 5-fold in CFSE-low cells compared with unstimulated cells and had a frequency of at least 0.01% in CFSE-low cells. Jensen-Shannon divergence calculated on the top 100 TCRbeta sequences ranked by frequency was used to measure repertoire divergence. When a sample had multiple sequencing runs, each run was corrected for sorting error separately and the runs were then pooled. In its TCRdb copy, this immuneACCESS table keeps in-frame sequences only and misses some clones. Where compared with another copy, unresolved V genes explain less than half of these, and the others have no known cause. V, J and clone size derive from that table, while D and trimming were established from the DNA sequence. This sample gives 15,000 to 17,000 clones in total; more than 90% of them show up just once. In total, the top ten clones hold under 15% of the sample.

Unstimulated Tregs (CD4+CD25+CD127-), CD4+ non-Tregs (CD4+CD25-), CD4 and CD8 cells were FACS-sorted from thawed PBMCs. Blood from healthy controls was obtained either from healthy volunteers or as purchased buffy coats. Healthy control blood was processed by Ficoll density gradient to PBMCs and cryopreserved; patient PBMCs were collected before and after transplant. At the junction V is shortened by 5 bases and J by 3 bases, with 5 bases in between. Per the germline V gene (reference sequence), LNHDA is the CDR1 and SQIVND is the CDR2. The CDR3 numbers 12 residues from cysteine through phenylalanine. Of all the DNA, just the CDR3 is kept, 36 bases in frame from base 1.

Sequencing used CD8+ T cells from blood. The sequence derives from a human donor in good health. Rearrangement joined TRBV19 to TRBJ1-3; the D gene assignment is ambiguous. The bases read TGTGCCAGTAGTCCTGGTGGAAACACCATATATTTT. It is translated as CASSPGGNTIYF.